This section outlines one T cell receptor beta chain sequence together with its context. Losses at the gene ends were 5 bases for V and 0 bases for J; bases not matched to a gene: 4. The V gene's germline CDR1 is SGHAT and CDR2 FQNNGV. The length of the CDR3 is 15 residues. Study processing details: Estimated nucleated cell counts came from reference gene primer amplification. Repertoires were generated with immunoSEQ multiplex PCR, while TCRdb's copy carries only in-frame clones and drops some. The V and J calls and clone size are taken from that table; D and trimming were inferred from the DNA. Of some 320,000 clones listed, over 75% are singletons. This record comes from a study of blood T cell repertoires in COVID-19. About the study: Spain, Italy and the United States supplied samples that represented acute and convalescent COVID-19. The analysed material was cDNA or gDNA that came from T cells, B-cell-depleted T cells, or PBMCs.

The source is a woman aged 45-65 years who had recovered from COVID-19. The chain recombines TRBV11-2 with TRBJ1-1; 9 bases agree with TRBD1. Material for sequencing was peripheral blood. This CDR3 is CASSLTGGVNTEAFF. DNA of the CDR3: TGTGCCAGCAGCCTAACAGGGGGCGTGAACACTGAAGCTTTCTTT.